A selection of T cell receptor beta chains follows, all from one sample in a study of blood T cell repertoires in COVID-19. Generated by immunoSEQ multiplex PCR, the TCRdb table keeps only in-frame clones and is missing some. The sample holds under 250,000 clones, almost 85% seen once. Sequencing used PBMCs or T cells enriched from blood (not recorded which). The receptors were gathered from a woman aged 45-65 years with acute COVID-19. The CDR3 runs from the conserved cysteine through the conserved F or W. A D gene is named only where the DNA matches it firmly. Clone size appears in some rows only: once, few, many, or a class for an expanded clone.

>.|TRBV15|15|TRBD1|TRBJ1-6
CATSRGGTGQSPLHF
TGTGCCACCAGCAGGGGGGGGACAGGGCAATCACCCCTCCACTTT
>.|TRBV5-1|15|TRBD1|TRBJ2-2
CASSLEAGGTGELFF
TGCGCCAGCAGCTTGGAGGCAGGGGGTACCGGGGAGCTGTTTTTT
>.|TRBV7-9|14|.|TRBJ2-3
CASSLSQGSDTQYF
TGTGCCAGCAGCTTATCACAGGGTTCAGATACGCAGTATTTT
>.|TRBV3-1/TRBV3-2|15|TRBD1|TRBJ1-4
CASSPTGAPNEKLFF
TGTGCCAGCAGCCCTACAGGGGCCCCTAATGAAAAACTGTTTTTT
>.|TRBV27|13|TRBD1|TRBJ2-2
CASRGQDTGELFF
TGTGCCAGCAGGGGACAGGACACCGGGGAGCTGTTTTTT
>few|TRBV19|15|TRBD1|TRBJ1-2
CASSGVGQGNYGYTF
TGTGCCAGTAGTGGAGTGGGACAGGGAAACTATGGCTACACCTTC
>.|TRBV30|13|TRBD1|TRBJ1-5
CAWNRAGGQPQHF
TGTGCCTGGAATAGGGCAGGGGGACAGCCCCAGCATTTT
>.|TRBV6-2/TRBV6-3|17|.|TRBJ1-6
CASSYAGGGYRNSPLHF
TGTGCCAGCAGTTACGCCGGCGGGGGCTATAGGAATTCACCCCTCCACTTT
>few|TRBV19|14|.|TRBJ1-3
CASNRGDSGNTIYF
TGTGCCAGTAACCGGGGGGACTCTGGAAACACCATATATTTT
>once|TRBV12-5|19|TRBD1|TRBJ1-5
CASGLVRGTVHDSNQPQHF
TGTGCTAGTGGTTTGGTACGTGGGACAGTCCACGATAGCAATCAGCCCCAGCATTTT
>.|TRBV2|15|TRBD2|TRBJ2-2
CASSEGLANTGELFF
TGTGCCAGCAGTGAGGGACTAGCGAACACCGGGGAGCTGTTTTTT
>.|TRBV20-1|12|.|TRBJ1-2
CSASSPGVGYTF
TGCAGTGCTAGTTCGCCAGGGGTCGGCTACACCTTC
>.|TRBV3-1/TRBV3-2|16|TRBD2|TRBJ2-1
CASSHLAGGSYNEQFF
TGTGCCAGCAGCCATCTTGCGGGGGGCTCCTACAATGAGCAGTTCTTC
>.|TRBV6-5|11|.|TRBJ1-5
CASMRVGPQHF
TGTGCCAGCATGAGGGTTGGGCCCCAGCATTTT
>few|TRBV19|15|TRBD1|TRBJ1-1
CASRRDRILNTEAFF
TGTGCCAGTAGAAGGGACAGGATTTTGAACACTGAAGCTTTCTTT
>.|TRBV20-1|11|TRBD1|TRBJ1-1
CSADRGTEAFF
TGCAGTGCTGACAGGGGCACTGAAGCTTTCTTT
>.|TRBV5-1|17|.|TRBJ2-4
CASSAGRGFNGKNIQYF
TGCGCCAGCAGCGCAGGGAGGGGGTTTAATGGCAAAAACATTCAGTACTTC
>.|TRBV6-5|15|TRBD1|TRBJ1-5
CASRMNRGRSQPQHF
TGTGCCAGCAGGATGAACAGGGGGAGAAGTCAGCCCCAGCATTTT
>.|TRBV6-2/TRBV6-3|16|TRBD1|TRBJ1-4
CASSYSTGTGNWWLFF
TGTGCCAGCAGTTACTCAACCGGGACAGGAAATTGGTGGCTGTTTTTT
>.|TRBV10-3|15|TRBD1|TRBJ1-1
CAIRTTGGEWTEAFF
TGTGCCATCAGAACTACAGGGGGCGAATGGACTGAAGCTTTCTTT
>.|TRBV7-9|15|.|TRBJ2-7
CASSPFAGALYEQYF
TGTGCCAGCAGCCCCTTTGCGGGGGCCCTCTACGAGCAGTACTTC
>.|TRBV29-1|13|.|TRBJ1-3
CSVAVSSGNTIYF
TGCAGCGTCGCGGTGAGCTCTGGAAACACCATATATTTT
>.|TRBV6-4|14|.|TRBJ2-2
CASSDSITPGELFF
TGTGCCAGCAGTGACTCGATTACACCCGGGGAGCTGTTTTTT
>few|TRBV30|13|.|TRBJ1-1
CAWSASGVPEAFF
TGTGCCTGGAGTGCCTCAGGGGTACCTGAAGCTTTCTTT
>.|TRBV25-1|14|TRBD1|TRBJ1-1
CASSRTGFRTEAFF
TGTGCCAGCAGTAGGACAGGGTTTCGCACTGAAGCTTTCTTT
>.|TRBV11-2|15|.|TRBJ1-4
CASSRMTATNEKLFF
TGTGCCAGCAGCCGCATGACAGCAACTAATGAAAAACTGTTTTTT
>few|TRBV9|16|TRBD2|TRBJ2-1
CASSVVAGGPPNEQFF
TGTGCCAGCAGCGTAGTCGCGGGGGGGCCCCCCAATGAGCAGTTCTTC
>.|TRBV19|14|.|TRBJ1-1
CASIDGGANTEAFF
TGTGCCAGTATCGATGGGGGCGCGAACACTGAAGCTTTCTTT
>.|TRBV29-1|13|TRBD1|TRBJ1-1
CSVEPRGRTEAFF
TGCAGCGTTGAACCCAGGGGGCGGACTGAAGCTTTCTTT
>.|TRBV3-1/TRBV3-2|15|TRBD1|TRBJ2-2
CASSQGQGTTGELFF
TGTGCCAGCAGCCAAGGACAGGGGACCACCGGGGAGCTGTTTTTT
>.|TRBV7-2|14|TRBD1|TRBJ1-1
CASSYDRVNTEAFF
TGTGCCAGCAGCTACGACAGGGTTAACACTGAAGCTTTCTTT
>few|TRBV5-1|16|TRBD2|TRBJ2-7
CASSITSGGSSYEQYF
TGCGCCAGCAGCATAACTAGCGGGGGAAGCTCCTACGAGCAGTACTTC
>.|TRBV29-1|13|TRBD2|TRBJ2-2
CSVGLANTGELFF
TGCAGCGTGGGACTAGCGAACACCGGGGAGCTGTTTTTT
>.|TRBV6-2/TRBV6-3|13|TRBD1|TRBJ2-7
CASSATGDYEQYF
TGTGCCAGCAGCGCGACAGGGGACTACGAGCAGTACTTC
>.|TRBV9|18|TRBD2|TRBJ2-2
CASSYRPLAGGPDGELFF
TGTGCCAGCAGCTATAGACCGCTAGCGGGGGGGCCGGACGGGGAGCTGTTTTTT
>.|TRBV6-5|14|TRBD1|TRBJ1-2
CASGGQGDSYGYTF
TGTGCCAGCGGAGGACAGGGGGATTCCTATGGCTACACCTTC
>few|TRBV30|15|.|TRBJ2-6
CAWSRGKSGANVLTF
TGTGCCTGGAGTAGGGGGAAATCTGGGGCCAACGTCCTGACTTTC
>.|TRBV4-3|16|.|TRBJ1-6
CASSQDLRVYNSPLHF
TGCGCCAGCAGCCAAGATCTGCGGGTTTACAACTCACCCCTCCACTTT
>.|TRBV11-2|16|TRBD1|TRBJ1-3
CASSLTPGQGIHTIYF
TGTGCCAGCAGCTTAACCCCGGGACAGGGGATTCACACCATATATTTT
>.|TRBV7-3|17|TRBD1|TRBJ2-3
CASSLENRGRGTDTQYF
TGTGCCAGCAGCTTAGAGAACAGGGGAAGGGGCACAGATACGCAGTATTTT
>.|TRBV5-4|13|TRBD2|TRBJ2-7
CASSPGLDYEQYF
TGTGCCAGCAGCCCCGGACTAGACTACGAGCAGTACTTC
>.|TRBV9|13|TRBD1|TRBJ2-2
CASMTGGTGELFF
TGTGCCAGCATGACAGGGGGCACCGGGGAGCTGTTTTTT
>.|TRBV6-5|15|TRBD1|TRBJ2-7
CASSRDHRGSYEQYF
TGTGCCAGCAGCCGCGACCACAGGGGTTCCTACGAGCAGTACTTC
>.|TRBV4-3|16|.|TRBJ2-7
CASSQSWSGISYEQYF
TGCGCCAGCAGCCAAAGTTGGTCAGGGATCTCCTACGAGCAGTACTTC
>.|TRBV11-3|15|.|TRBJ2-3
CASSILGGSTDTQYF
TGTGCCAGCAGCATACTCGGGGGTAGCACAGATACGCAGTATTTT
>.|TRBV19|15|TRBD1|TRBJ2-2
CASRSGTGGTGELFF
TGTGCCAGTAGGAGTGGGACAGGGGGCACCGGGGAGCTGTTTTTT
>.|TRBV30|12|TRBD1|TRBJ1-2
CACSDRGSGYTF
TGTGCCTGTTCGGACAGGGGAAGCGGCTACACCTTC
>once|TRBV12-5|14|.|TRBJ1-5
CASGLVNQVQPQHF
TGTGCTAGTGGTTTGGTAAATCAGGTTCAGCCCCAGCATTTT
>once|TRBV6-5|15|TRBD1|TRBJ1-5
CASSSDGTGFLPQHF
TGTGCCAGCAGTTCCGACGGGACAGGTTTTTTGCCCCAGCATTTT
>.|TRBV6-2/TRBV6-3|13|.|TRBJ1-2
CASSYGQVYGYTF
TGTGCCAGCAGTTACGGGCAGGTATATGGCTACACCTTC
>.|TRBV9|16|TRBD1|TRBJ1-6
CASSAGTGKDNSPLHF
TGTGCCAGCAGTGCCGGGACAGGGAAAGATAATTCACCCCTCCACTTT
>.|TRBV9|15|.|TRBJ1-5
CASSATGEVNQPQHF
TGTGCCAGCAGCGCCACCGGGGAGGTCAATCAGCCCCAGCATTTT
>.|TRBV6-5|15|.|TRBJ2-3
CATRDGTLLTDTQYF
TGTGCCACCCGGGACGGGACACTACTAACAGATACGCAGTATTTT
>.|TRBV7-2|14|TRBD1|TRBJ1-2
CASRTFTGGVGYTF
TGTGCCAGCAGGACTTTTACAGGGGGCGTTGGCTACACCTTC
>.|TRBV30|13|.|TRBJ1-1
CAWSLGPNTEAFF
TGTGCCTGGAGCCTGGGCCCCAACACTGAAGCTTTCTTT